This entry is about one T cell receptor beta chain. Its specificity is not known. The data stem from a study of a mutant IDH1 vaccine in newly diagnosed glioma. Study in general: Patients had eight vaccinations, in weeks 1, 3, 5, 7, 11, 15, 19 and 23. Following radiotherapy alone, or alongside temozolomide cycles, vaccination was started after an interval of 4-6 weeks. Treated patients were around 60% male, approximately 38% female, mean age around 40 years. The therapy given earlier, which was standard therapy, consisted of radiotherapy, temozolomide, or both, and most of the patients received both.

This sample's time point: week 5, during vaccination. Topical imiquimod accompanied each vaccine dose, which consisted of 300 ug of mutant IDH1 20-mer peptide. Sequencing used immunoSEQ multiplex PCR; TCRdb keeps in-frame clones, though not all of them. The repertoire holds about 54,000 clones, with 80% to 85% as singletons. V was pared by 4 bases and J by 5 bases, with 3 bases of the junction left unmatched. The CDR3 consists of 15 residues. CDR1 SSHAT and CDR2 FNYEAQ come from the germline V gene (reference sequence). Specimen: PBMCs, collected from a glioma patient whose treatment included an IDH1 peptide vaccine. The gene calls are TRBV7-7 and TRBJ2-2, with 11 bases lining up with TRBD1. The clonotype comes from a man aged 30-40 years with glioma. The CDR3 DNA reads TGTGCCAGCAGCTCTGGACAGGGGGCGACCGGGGAGCTGTTTTTT. Its protein is CASSSGQGATGELFF.